One and the same sample provided the 25 T cell receptor beta chains below, sequenced in a study of blood T cell repertoires in COVID-19. This table comes from immunoSEQ multiplex PCR, and its TCRdb copy is limited to in-frame clones, with some not included. This table holds over 100,000 clones, 80% to 95% found once. Sequenced input: peripheral blood. The source is a woman aged 50 to 60 with COVID-19, enrolled during active disease.

The V and J genes are TRBV5-1 and TRBJ2-5; D may be TRBD1 (6 bases). V was cut by 4 bases and J by 5 bases, with 18 bases left in between. Germline lookup yields CDR1 SGHRS and CDR2 YFSETQ. The CDR3 runs to 15 residues. In DNA form, the CDR3 reads TGCGCCAGCAGCGGGGGACACGGGATGATGGAGACCCAGTACTTC. Its protein product is CASSGGHGMMETQYF.

The J gene is TRBJ2-1, the V gene TRBV5-1, with D maybe TRBD1 (6 bases). The CDR3 spans 16 residues. V gave up 4 bases and J gave up 2 bases, with 16 bases separating them. CDR1 SGHRS and CDR2 YFSETQ come from the germline V gene. CDR3 loop: CASSPNRVPAYNEQFF. CDR3 in DNA: TGCGCCAGCAGCCCTAACAGGGTCCCAGCCTACAATGAGCAGTTCTTC.

This clone has a single count. The V call is TRBV5-6, the J call TRBJ2-6, with a weak D call TRBD1 (6 bases). Germline assignment: CDR1 SGHDT and CDR2 YYEEEE. CDR3 size: 18 residues. The V gene lost 4 bases and the J gene lost 0 bases, with 17 bases spanning the gap. The CDR3: CASSLWGPPLSGANVLTF. The CDR3 bases are TGTGCCAGCAGCCTCTGGGGGCCCCCCCTCTCTGGGGCCAACGTCCTGACTTTC.

The CDR3 nucleotides read TGTGCCAGCAGCGATGGACAGACTGAAGCTTTCTTT. Its protein product is CASSDGQTEAFF. The rearrangement joins TRBV21-1 to TRBJ1-1; no check of the table's D call, TRBD1, against the DNA was made. TRBV21-1 is a listed pseudogene. The CDR3 spans 12 residues.

The chain links TRBV11-3 to TRBJ2-7, with TRBD1 matching 9 bases. The CDR3 is 15 amino acids. Germline values: CDR1 SGHNT, CDR2 YENEEA. The V gene end was trimmed by 0 bases and the J gene end by 2 bases; junction bases not matched to a gene: 2. The DNA for the CDR3 is TGTGCCAGCAGCTTAGAAGGGACAGGGACCTACGAGCAGTACTTC. Translation gives CASSLEGTGTYEQYF.

V usage is TRBV5-1 and J usage is TRBJ1-2; the match to TRBD1 covers 7 bases. The length of the CDR3 is 12 residues. Germline V CDR1 and CDR2: SGHRS, YFSETQ. Trimming cost V 4 bases and J 6 bases; bases outside gene matches: 3. The CDR3 is CASSPRGHGYTF. CDR3 DNA: TGCGCCAGCAGCCCAAGGGGGCATGGCTACACCTTC.

The J gene is TRBJ1-1, the V gene TRBV4-2; 11 nucleotides line up with TRBD1. This CDR3 comprises 17 residues. Germline V gives CDR1 LGHNA, CDR2 YNFKEQ. Unmatched junction bases numbered 7, after V lost 0 bases and J lost 4 bases. CDR3 nucleotides: TGTGCCAGCAGCCAAGATCTTGGGGGGACAGGGGGCACTGAAGCTTTCTTT. As protein: CASSQDLGGTGGTEAFF.

This clone appeared a few times. The rearrangement uses TRBV3-1 (or the pseudogene TRBV3-2) and TRBJ2-5; D call uncertain. There are 12 residues in the CDR3. Germline CDR1 LGHDT, CDR2 YNNKEL (reference sequence). V dropped 3 bases and J dropped 9 bases, with 11 bases sitting between them. The CDR3 nucleotides are TGTGCCAGCAGCCACCAGACTGTCCCCCAGTACTTC. Translation gives CASSHQTVPQYF.

This rearrangement joins TRBV12-3 or TRBV12-4 to TRBJ2-3; the match to TRBD1 covers 8 bases. J was trimmed by 5 bases and V by 5 bases; bases with no gene match: 3. The CDR3 extends over 13 amino acids. The DNA for the CDR3 is TGTGCCAGCAGTCTCGGACAGGGAGATACGCAGTATTTT. Amino acids: CASSLGQGDTQYF.

This rearrangement joins TRBV12-3 or TRBV12-4 to TRBJ1-4; D possibly corresponds to TRBD1 (5 bases). V was pared by 5 bases and J by 9 bases, with 13 bases between. This CDR3 is 13 amino acids long. The CDR3 protein is CASSGGPGQKLFF. The DNA of the CDR3 is TGTGCCAGCAGTGGTGGACCAGGGCAAAAACTGTTTTTT.

The chain's CDR3 is CASSPITSGGPNEQFF. The CDR3 region has the DNA TGTGCCAGTAGTCCCATCACTAGCGGGGGGCCCAATGAGCAGTTCTTC. V is TRBV19 and J is TRBJ2-1, with TRBD2 identical over 12 bases. The CDR3 contains 16 residues. Trimming removed 5 bases from V and 6 bases from J; junction bases left unmatched: 8. Germline V gives CDR1 LNHDA, CDR2 SQIVND (reference sequence).

This clone was seen a single time. The chain carries TRBV5-1 and TRBJ2-7, with TRBD1 matching over 11 bases. J gave up 2 bases and V 4 bases, and 2 bases lay outside the gene matches. Germline CDR1 SGHRS, CDR2 YFSETQ. This CDR3 has 14 residues. CDR3 sequence reads: CASSPGQGAYEQYF. CDR3 in DNA: TGCGCCAGCAGCCCGGGACAGGGGGCCTACGAGCAGTACTTC.

V gene TRBV27 combines with J gene TRBJ1-2; 8 positions agree with TRBD1. Germline V gene data show CDR1 as MNHEY and CDR2 as SMNVEV (reference sequence). The V segment lost 5 bases and the J segment 3 bases; nucleotides outside the gene matches: 5. The CDR3 totals 14 residues. In DNA form, the CDR3 reads TGTGCCAGCAGTGGGAACAGGGGGTACTATGGCTACACCTTC. Translating gives CASSGNRGYYGYTF.

The chain has TRBV19 and TRBJ1-6; D ambiguous. Germline lookup yields CDR1 LNHDA and CDR2 SQIVND (reference sequence). This CDR3 region has 12 residues. V was pared by 5 bases and J by 7 bases, with 6 bases between. CDR3 DNA: TGTGCCAGTAGTGTACAGAATTCACCCCTCCACTTT. Protein: CASSVQNSPLHF.

V and J are TRBV5-1 and TRBJ2-5; TRBD2 matches 7 bases. V trimming: 0 bases; J trimming: 3 bases; junction bases outside the gene matches: 5. This CDR3 is built from 15 residues. Germline assignment: CDR1 SGHRS and CDR2 YFSETQ. CDR3 in DNA: TGCGCCAGCAGCTTGGGCCGGCGGGGGAAAGAGACCCAGTACTTC. This translates into CASSLGRRGKETQYF.

The genes are TRBV4-3 and TRBJ2-1, with 8 bases lining up with TRBD2. The germline V gene has CDR1 LGHNA and CDR2 YSLEER. This CDR3 contains 15 residues. With 1 base clipped from V and 9 bases from J, the junction kept 8 bases outside the gene matches. The CDR3 bases are TGCGCCAGCAGCCAAGCAGCTTTAGCGGGGAGTGAGCAGTTCTTC. As protein: CASSQAALAGSEQFF.

The gene calls are TRBV3-1 (or the pseudogene TRBV3-2) and TRBJ2-7; D possibly corresponds to TRBD1 (5 bases). CDR3 length: 14 residues. The germline V and J ends were trimmed by 2 bases and 5 bases, with 13 bases remaining between them. The germline gives CDR1 LGHDT, CDR2 YNNKEL (reference sequence). CDR3: CASSQLRQQDEQYF. CDR3 DNA: TGTGCCAGCAGCCAATTGAGACAGCAAGACGAGCAGTACTTC.

The genes are TRBV4-1 and TRBJ1-2; perhaps TRBD1 as D (5 bases). V lost 0 bases to trimming and J lost 5 bases, with 16 bases between them. CDR1 is MGHRA, CDR2 YSYEKL, per germline. The CDR3 consists of 16 residues. The CDR3 nucleotides read TGCGCCAGCAGCCAAGAACGCATACAGGACCGATATGGCTACACCTTC. This codes for CASSQERIQDRYGYTF.

CDR3 region: CASSLRRGPGDEQFF. CDR3 bases: TGTGCCAGCAGTTTGCGCAGGGGGCCAGGCGATGAGCAGTTCTTC. This chain connects TRBV6-5 to TRBJ2-1; 8 nucleotides match TRBD1. The CDR3 spans 15 residues. CDR1 MNHEY and CDR2 SVGAGI come from the germline V gene. With 4 bases clipped from V and 8 bases from J, the junction kept 10 bases outside the gene matches.

V usage is TRBV19 and J usage is TRBJ1-1, with 7 bases identical to TRBD1. Trimming cost V 8 bases and J 6 bases; bases outside gene matches: 9. The V gene's germline CDR1 is LNHDA and CDR2 SQIVND (reference sequence). The CDR3 is 13 residues long. CDR3 in amino acids: CASRRDRAAEAFF. As DNA, the CDR3 is TGTGCCAGTCGAAGAGACAGGGCGGCTGAAGCTTTCTTT.

V usage is TRBV19 and J usage is TRBJ1-2, with 12 bases aligning to TRBD1. CDR3 size: 15 residues. J lost 8 bases, V lost 5 bases, and 9 bases had no gene match. Germline CDR1 is LNHDA and CDR2 is SQIVND (reference sequence). CDR3 sequence: CASSPGQGAGGGYTF. DNA for the CDR3: TGTGCCAGTAGTCCGGGACAGGGGGCAGGAGGAGGCTACACCTTC.

CDR3 residues: CASSQEGVTDTQYF. The DNA of the CDR3 is TGTGCCAGCAGCCAAGAAGGGGTCACAGATACGCAGTATTTT. The chain combines TRBV3-1 (or the pseudogene TRBV3-2) with TRBJ2-3; tentative D call: TRBD1 (5 bases). Trimming pared 0 bases from V and 2 bases from J, leaving 6 bases between. Germline CDR1 LGHDT, CDR2 YNNKEL (reference sequence). The CDR3 is 14 residues long.

The genes are TRBV13 and TRBJ2-3; 11 nucleotides line up with TRBD2. The CDR3 consists of 16 residues. Germline V gives CDR1 PRHDT, CDR2 FYEKMQ (reference sequence). V shed 4 bases, J shed 2 bases, and the junction held 5 bases outside the gene matches. CDR3 DNA: TGTGCCAGCAGCTGGAAGGGACTAGCGGTCACAGATACGCAGTATTTT. Its protein is CASSWKGLAVTDTQYF. Together with reference TRBV13 and TRBJ2-3, the CDR3 gives the full variable domain: AAGVIQSPRHLIKEKRETATLKCYPIPRHDTVYWYQQGPGQDPQFLISFYEKMQSDKGSIPDRFSAQQFSDYHSELNMSSLELGDSALYFCASSWKGLAVTDTQYFGPGTRLTVL.

The V gene is TRBV6-1, the J gene TRBJ1-2; 7 bases fit TRBD1. V gave up 2 bases and J gave up 5 bases; unmatched junction bases: 8. This CDR3 has 15 residues. CDR1 is MNHNS and CDR2 is SASEGT in the germline V gene. The CDR3 coding sequence is TGTGCCAGCAGTGAAACTAGAGGGACAGTTTATGGCTACACCTTC. The encoded protein is CASSETRGTVYGYTF.

V gene TRBV5-1 combines with J gene TRBJ2-1; 9 positions agree with TRBD1. This CDR3 region has 15 residues. With V trimmed by 6 bases and J by 2 bases, 6 bases remained unmatched. CDR1 is SGHRS and CDR2 is YFSETQ in the germline V gene. The DNA of the CDR3 is TGCGCCAGCACTTTACAGGGGGCCACCTACAATGAGCAGTTCTTC. This gives the protein CASTLQGATYNEQFF.